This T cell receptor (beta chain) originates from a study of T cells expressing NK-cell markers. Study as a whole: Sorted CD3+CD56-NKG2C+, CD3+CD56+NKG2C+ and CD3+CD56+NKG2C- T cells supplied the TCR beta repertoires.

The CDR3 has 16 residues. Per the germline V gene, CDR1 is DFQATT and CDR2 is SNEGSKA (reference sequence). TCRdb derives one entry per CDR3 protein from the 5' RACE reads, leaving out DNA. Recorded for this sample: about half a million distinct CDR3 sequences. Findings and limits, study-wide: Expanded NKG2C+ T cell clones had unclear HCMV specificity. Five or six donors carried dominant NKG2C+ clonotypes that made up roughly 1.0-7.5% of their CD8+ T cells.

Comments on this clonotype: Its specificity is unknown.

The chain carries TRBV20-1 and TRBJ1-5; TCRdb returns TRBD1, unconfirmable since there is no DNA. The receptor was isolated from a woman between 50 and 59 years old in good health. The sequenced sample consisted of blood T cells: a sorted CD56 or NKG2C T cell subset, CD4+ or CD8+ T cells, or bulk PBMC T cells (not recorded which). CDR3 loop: CSASAGTGGGNQPQHF.